The rows below give T cell receptor beta chains drawn from one sample of a study of T cell responses to AZD1222 COVID-19 vaccine. The method was immunoSEQ multiplex PCR; TCRdb's version includes in-frame clones alone and lacks a portion of them. The table has about 96,000 clones, about nine tenths seen once. The sequences come from peripheral blood, collected on day 0 of AZD1222 vaccination. These receptors were obtained from an adult in good health. Each CDR3 is given with its conserved first and last residue. The D gene is left open where the match is weak. Rows may omit the clone size; those that give it use once, few, many or a size class.

v_call	clone_size	d_call	cdr3_length	cdr3_aa
TRBV28	NA	NA	14	CASSPPGGRDGYTF
TRBV28	NA	TRBD1	19	CASSLSGLGQGAFNEKLFF
TRBV9	NA	NA	15	CASSVEAARAEKLFF
TRBV29-1	once	NA	10	CSVYYYEQYF
TRBV3-1/TRBV3-2	NA	TRBD1	17	CASSRNRDRGRNYEQYF
TRBV27	few	NA	17	CASSPRDSSSYNSPLHF
TRBV7-8	NA	NA	15	CASSLSGRNTDTQYF
TRBV28	NA	NA	17	CASSFSMSTHSGNTIYF
TRBV28	NA	NA	16	CASSEGPLAGANVLTF
TRBV19	few	NA	12	CATRIGVDTQYF
TRBV12-3/TRBV12-4	once	NA	12	CASSLGGSGYTF
TRBV14	NA	TRBD2	18	CASSQAMGTSGRTREQFF
TRBV6-5	NA	TRBD2	13	CATTGLVLETQYF
TRBV3-1/TRBV3-2	few	NA	18	CASSQVSRAYSGANVLTF
TRBV6-2/TRBV6-3	NA	NA	16	CASSYFGGGSSYEQYF
TRBV7-8	NA	NA	16	CASSLALLGSKNIQYF
TRBV10-3	NA	NA	13	CAISDRAAVEQYF
TRBV4-3	NA	NA	17	CASSQDLRGFSGNTIYF
TRBV3-1/TRBV3-2	NA	NA	14	CASSPDHTTDTQYF
TRBV5-5	few	NA	13	CASSPPVGYGYTF